The 16 T cell receptor beta chains given below trace back to one sample, sequenced in a study of technical replicates of blood from four donors. Here immunoSEQ multiplex PCR was the method, and the copy in TCRdb shows in-frame clones only, minus some. Among tens of thousands of clones, approximately 97% were seen once, and the ten largest hold roughly 0.25%. Input material: T cells isolated from PBMCs. The receptors were sampled from a human donor in good health.

CDR3 residues: CASNRYEQNTEAFF. The CDR3 nucleotides read TGCGCCAGTAACCGGTATGAGCAGAACACTGAAGCTTTCTTT. The chain couples TRBV5-1 to TRBJ1-1, with D hard to call. This CDR3 is built from 14 residues. Between the trimmed V and J ends, which lost 8 bases and 1 base, there was a span of 15 bases. Germline CDR1 SGHRS, CDR2 YFSETQ. Supplemented by reference TRBV5-1 and TRBJ1-1, the full variable domain reads KAGVTQTPRYLIKTRGQQVTLSCSPISGHRSVSWYQQTPGQGLQFLFEYFSETQRNKGNFPGRFSGRQFSNSRSEMNVSTLELGDSALYLCASNRYEQNTEAFFGQGTRLTVV.

This sequence joins TRBV5-1 and TRBJ2-5, with 8 bases identical to TRBD2. Per germline, CDR1 SGHRS and CDR2 YFSETQ. J lost 1 base, V lost 2 bases, and 4 bases had no gene match. The CDR3 is 15 amino acids. This CDR3 reads CASSLTSGGQETQYF. The DNA for the CDR3 is TGCGCCAGCAGCTTAACTAGCGGAGGCCAAGAGACCCAGTACTTC.

The CDR3 nucleotides are TGTGCCAGCAGCCCGGGCCAGGGTGACGAGCAGTACTTC. It yields the protein CASSPGQGDEQYF. The chain has TRBV5-4 and TRBJ2-7, with D perhaps TRBD1 (5 bases). V lost 4 bases and J 5 bases, leaving 13 bases between the germline ends. The CDR3 runs to 13 residues. The germline V gene encodes CDR1 SGHNT and CDR2 YYREEE (reference sequence).

J is TRBJ2-5 and V is TRBV30; a possible D gene is TRBD2 (6 bases). Between the trimmed V and J ends, which lost 4 bases and 4 bases, there was a span of 13 bases. The CDR3 extends over 13 amino acids. CDR1 is GTSNPN, CDR2 SVGIG, per germline (reference sequence). In DNA, the CDR3 is TGTGCCTGGATGGCTAGCGCCGTAGAGACCCAGTACTTC. Translating gives CAWMASAVETQYF.

This chain links TRBV5-4 with TRBJ2-7; 9 bases fit TRBD2. This CDR3 is built from 16 residues. V lost 4 bases, J lost 3 bases, and 11 bases stayed unmatched. The germline V gene encodes CDR1 SGHNT and CDR2 YYREEE (reference sequence). The CDR3 nucleotides read TGTGCCAGCAGCCCTGTGGGGCTAGCGGGACACTACGAGCAGTACTTC. It codes for CASSPVGLAGHYEQYF.

This clone is a singleton in its sample. The chain couples TRBV5-6 to TRBJ2-7, with D perhaps matching TRBD2 (6 bases). Germline CDR1 and CDR2: SGHDT and YYEEEE. V lost 2 bases and J 3 bases, leaving 12 bases between the germline ends. The CDR3 is 14 residues long. The CDR3 DNA sequence: TGTGCCAGCAGCTTTCAGGGAGGTTACTACGAGCAGTACTTC. Protein sequence: CASSFQGGYYEQYF. The full variable domain, completed using reference TRBV5-6 and TRBJ2-7, is DAGVTQSPTHLIKTRGQQVTLRCSPKSGHDTVSWYQQALGQGPQFIFQYYEEEERQRGNFPDRFSGHQFPNYSSELNVNALLLGDSALYLCASSFQGGYYEQYFGPGTRLTVT.

The chain is built from TRBV30 and TRBJ1-1; maybe TRBD1 (5 bases). The CDR3 is 12 residues long. Germline CDR1 and CDR2: GTSNPN and SVGIG (reference sequence). Deletions cut 7 bases from V and 0 bases from J, with 9 bases between. The CDR3 loop reads CASTALNTEAFF. In DNA, the CDR3 is TGTGCCTCGACAGCTCTGAACACTGAAGCTTTCTTT.

This clone occurred once. This chain connects TRBV6-1 to TRBJ2-5; 9 bases are shared with TRBD1. The V gene's germline CDR1 is MNHNS and CDR2 SASEGT. The CDR3 contains 13 residues. J lost 4 bases, V lost 8 bases, and 5 bases had no gene match. The CDR3 coding sequence is TGTGCCAGCGATCGGACAGGGGCAGAGACCCAGTACTTC. Amino acid sequence: CASDRTGAETQYF.

The V and J genes are TRBV28 and TRBJ2-6; D gene unclear. Germline lookup yields CDR1 MDHEN and CDR2 SYDVKM. V dropped 7 bases and J dropped 0 bases, with 7 bases sitting between them. CDR3 size: 14 residues. The CDR3 DNA reads TGTGCCAGCACCAGGAACTCTGGGGCCAACGTCCTGACTTTC. This sequence encodes CASTRNSGANVLTF.

This chain uses TRBV30 with TRBJ1-1, with 9 bases identical to TRBD1. J lost 5 bases, V lost 2 bases, and 6 bases had no gene match. The V gene's germline CDR1 is GTSNPN and CDR2 SVGIG (reference sequence). The CDR3 spans 14 residues. The CDR3 nucleotides are TGTGCCTGGAGTCAACAGGGGGCCTATACTGAAGCTTTCTTT. Encoded protein: CAWSQQGAYTEAFF.

DNA for the CDR3: TGTGCCAGCAGCTTGCGTCCCCAGGGAGAGACCCAGTACTTC. Translated: CASSLRPQGETQYF. This sequence joins TRBV5-6 and TRBJ2-5; D is perhaps TRBD1 (5 bases). The V gene lost 1 base and the J gene lost 4 bases, with 11 bases spanning the gap. The germline CDR1 and CDR2 sequences are SGHDT and YYEEEE. The CDR3 sequence is 14 residues long.

This sequence joins TRBV6-5 and TRBJ2-7, with 12 positions matching TRBD1. The CDR3 has 14 residues. Germline CDR1 is MNHEY and CDR2 is SVGAGI. Unmatched junction bases numbered 7, after V lost 6 bases and J lost 7 bases. The CDR3: CASRQGQGAREQYF. CDR3 DNA: TGTGCCAGCAGGCAGGGACAGGGGGCAAGGGAGCAGTACTTC.

V is TRBV6-6 and J is TRBJ2-7, with 8 bases that match TRBD2. The CDR3 consists of 13 residues. Germline V CDR1 and CDR2: MNHNY, SVGAGI (reference sequence). Trimming removed 8 bases from V and 7 bases from J; junction bases left unmatched: 10. The CDR3 coding sequence is TGTGCCAGCGGTCCAGCGGGAGCTTGGGAGCAGTACTTC. This sequence encodes CASGPAGAWEQYF.

This rearrangement joins TRBV6-5 to TRBJ2-7; D uncertain. Trimming took 6 bases from V and 4 from J, leaving 13 bases between them. CDR1 and CDR2 from the germline V gene are MNHEY and SVGAGI. There are 13 residues in the CDR3. CDR3: CASRRAYYYEQYF. CDR3 DNA sequence: TGTGCCAGCAGACGCGCGTACTATTACGAGCAGTACTTC.

The V and J genes are TRBV28 and TRBJ1-2, with 7 positions matching TRBD1. Germline-derived CDR1 and CDR2 are MDHEN and SYDVKM. The CDR3 loop spans 13 amino acids. V lost 6 bases to trimming and J lost 3 bases; unmatched junction nucleotides: 4. CDR3 in amino acids: CASRTGQDYGYTF. CDR3 nucleotides: TGTGCCAGCAGAACCGGACAGGACTATGGCTACACCTTC.

The chain is built from TRBV4-1 and TRBJ2-1; the D gene is possibly TRBD2 (5 bases). V was cut by 4 bases and J by 0 bases, with 10 bases left in between. The germline V gene encodes CDR1 MGHRA and CDR2 YSYEKL. The CDR3 is made up of 15 amino acids. The CDR3 loop is CASSRMGSSYNEQFF. The CDR3 DNA is TGCGCCAGCAGCCGAATGGGGAGCTCCTACAATGAGCAGTTCTTC.